The rows below give T cell receptor beta chains drawn from one sample of a study of blood T cell repertoires in COVID-19. The assay was immunoSEQ multiplex PCR, and TCRdb's table has in-frame clones only and misses some. The data show 180,000 or so clones, around 83% seen once. The material sequenced was peripheral blood. These TCRs come from a woman of 80 years or more in a cohort sampled during active or convalescent COVID-19. Each CDR3 is given with its conserved first and last residue. The D gene is left open where the match is weak. Size is stated for part of the rows, as once, few or many counts, or as a class when the clone is expanded.

j_gene,abundance,d_gene,v_gene,CDR3nt,CDR3aa
TRBJ2-1,few,TRBD2,TRBV3-1/TRBV3-2,TGTGCCAGCAGCCGCTGGGGACTAGCGGGAGAAAACAATGAGCAGTTCTTC,CASSRWGLAGENNEQFF
TRBJ2-7,NA,NA,TRBV28,TGTGCCAGCAGTTTGCCAGGCTCCCTTTCCTACGAGCAGTACTTC,CASSLPGSLSYEQYF
TRBJ2-7,NA,NA,TRBV5-6,TGTGCCAGCAGCTTGGTGGGGGCCTTTCCCTACGAGCAGTACTTC,CASSLVGAFPYEQYF
TRBJ1-6,NA,NA,TRBV3-1/TRBV3-2,TGTGCCAGCAGCCCCCGGGGTCAGGGAGGCTCACCCCTCCACTTT,CASSPRGQGGSPLHF
TRBJ1-6,NA,TRBD1,TRBV2,TGTGCCAGCAAGATACAGGGGAGAAGTTCACCCCTCCACTTT,CASKIQGRSSPLHF
TRBJ1-2,NA,NA,TRBV9,TGTGCCAGCAGCGTGGCATCGTTTAACTATGGCTACACCTTC,CASSVASFNYGYTF
TRBJ2-7,NA,NA,TRBV21-1,TGTGCCAGCAGCCCGGGGGGGCCTAGGCGCGAGCAGTACTTC,CASSPGGPRREQYF
TRBJ2-5,NA,TRBD2,TRBV6-1,TGTGCCAGCAGTGAACAGACTAGCGGGGTCCTGGGGACCCAGTACTTC,CASSEQTSGVLGTQYF
TRBJ1-1,NA,TRBD1,TRBV10-1,TGCGCCAGCAGTGAGGCTACAGGGGGCGGGGGTGAAGCTTTCTTT,CASSEATGGGGEAFF
TRBJ2-5,NA,NA,TRBV5-5,TGTGCCAGCAGCTTGGTAGGGGCGTACCGGGAGACCCAGTACTTC,CASSLVGAYRETQYF
TRBJ2-1,NA,TRBD2,TRBV19,TGTGCCAGTAGCCTAACACCTAGCGGGAGGGCCAGGGATGAGCAGTTCTTC,CASSLTPSGRARDEQFF
TRBJ1-1,NA,NA,TRBV19,TGTGCCAGTGGGGGGAAGAGCACTGAAGCTTTCTTT,CASGGKSTEAFF
TRBJ1-6,NA,NA,TRBV7-9,TGTGCCAGCAGCCCAAGACAGGCAGGCTCTAATTCACCCCTCCACTTT,CASSPRQAGSNSPLHF
TRBJ2-1,NA,NA,TRBV10-3,TGTGCCATCAGTGAGTCGGAGGGTGAGCAGTTCTTC,CAISESEGEQFF
TRBJ1-1,few,NA,TRBV7-8,TGTGCCAGCAGCTTACAGGGTTGGACTGAAGCTTTCTTT,CASSLQGWTEAFF
TRBJ2-1,NA,TRBD2,TRBV11-2,TGTGCCAGCAGCGTCAAACCGGGACTAGCGGGAGTGAATGAGCAGTTCTTC,CASSVKPGLAGVNEQFF
TRBJ1-5,NA,NA,TRBV21-1,TGTGCCAGCAACAGCAAGGACACGCATCAGCCCCAGCATTTT,CASNSKDTHQPQHF
TRBJ1-2,NA,NA,TRBV21-1,TGTGCCAGCAGCAAAGGTCTGGTCCAGGGGAACTATGGCTACACCTTC,CASSKGLVQGNYGYTF
TRBJ1-2,NA,NA,TRBV5-4,TGTGCCAGCAGCTGGGGCTTAGGGGCAGGGCCCCACTATGGCTACACCTTC,CASSWGLGAGPHYGYTF
TRBJ1-2,NA,NA,TRBV3-1/TRBV3-2,TGTGCCAGCAGCCAGAGGAGGGTAGAGGACTATGGCTACACCTTC,CASSQRRVEDYGYTF
TRBJ1-4,NA,TRBD1,TRBV6-2/TRBV6-3,TGTGCCAGCAGTTACGGATCTCCGGGACAGGGTTTGGAAAAACTGTTTTTT,CASSYGSPGQGLEKLFF
TRBJ2-5,NA,TRBD1,TRBV5-1,TGCGCCAGCAGCATAGGGACAGGGGTTGAGACCCAGTACTTC,CASSIGTGVETQYF
TRBJ2-2,NA,NA,TRBV7-9,TGTGCCAGCAGCTTAGGTCAGGGGATCACCGGGGAGCTGTTTTTT,CASSLGQGITGELFF
TRBJ2-7,NA,NA,TRBV2,TGTGCCAGCAGTGGGGCAATAAGCTCCTACGAGCAGTACTTC,CASSGAISSYEQYF
TRBJ1-2,NA,TRBD1,TRBV24-1,TGTGCCACCAGTGACACCGGGACAGGGGGCGGGTATGGCTACACCTTC,CATSDTGTGGGYGYTF
TRBJ1-2,once,TRBD1,TRBV2,TGTGCCAGCAGCGTACAGGGGGTCAACTATGGCTACACCTTC,CASSVQGVNYGYTF
TRBJ2-3,NA,NA,TRBV6-5,TGTGCCAGCAGGATGGCCCCGGGGGTGGTCGATACGCAGTATTTT,CASRMAPGVVDTQYF
TRBJ1-3,once,NA,TRBV30,TGTGCCTGGAGTGTAGGACAGTCTGGAAACACCATATATTTT,CAWSVGQSGNTIYF
TRBJ1-1,NA,TRBD1,TRBV6-6,TGTGCCAGCAGTTACGACAGGGGCATGAACGCTGAAGCTTTCTTT,CASSYDRGMNAEAFF
TRBJ2-3,many,TRBD2,TRBV28,TGTGCCAGCAGTCTGTCCGGGGGGGCTTCAGATACGCAGTATTTT,CASSLSGGASDTQYF
TRBJ2-4,NA,NA,TRBV28,TGTGCCAGCAGTTCGAAGCGGCCCAAGTACTTC,CASSSKRPKYF
TRBJ2-3,NA,NA,TRBV7-2,TGTGCCAGCAGCTTGGGGGACGGGGGGCGAGATACGCAGTATTTT,CASSLGDGGRDTQYF
TRBJ1-5,NA,TRBD1,TRBV5-4,TGTGCCAGCAGCCCCGGACAGGGAGGCAATCAGCCCCAGCATTTT,CASSPGQGGNQPQHF
TRBJ1-1,NA,NA,TRBV5-1,TGCGCCAGCAGCTCTGGGGGCAGTAAGACTGAAGCTTTCTTT,CASSSGGSKTEAFF
TRBJ2-7,NA,TRBD2,TRBV4-3,TGCGCCAGCAGCCAAGGACGGGGGGGAACCTCCTACGAGCAGTACTTC,CASSQGRGGTSYEQYF
TRBJ2-2,NA,NA,TRBV19,TGTGCCAGTAGTACGCTCCAGGGGCCCGGGGAGCTGTTTTTT,CASSTLQGPGELFF
TRBJ2-1,NA,TRBD1,TRBV30,TGTGCCTGGAGTGTAGGGACAGGGGGTCGAGTTGAGCAGTTCTTC,CAWSVGTGGRVEQFF
TRBJ1-3,NA,NA,TRBV28,TGTGCCAGCAGTTTACAGGGATCCTTTGGAAACACCATATATTTT,CASSLQGSFGNTIYF
TRBJ1-5,NA,NA,TRBV7-2,TGTGCCAGCAGCTTAGGCGTGGGCAGGGGCAATCAGCCCCAGCATTTT,CASSLGVGRGNQPQHF
TRBJ2-1,NA,TRBD2,TRBV29-1,TGCAGCGTTTCCTACCGGGGAGGGGAGGGAAAGAAGTTCTTC,CSVSYRGGEGKKFF
TRBJ1-4,NA,NA,TRBV21-1,TGTGCCAGCAGCAAAGTGGGACAGGAGAGAAAGGCTGGGATTGCAACTAATGAAAAACTGTTTTTT,CASSKVGQERKAGIATNEKLFF